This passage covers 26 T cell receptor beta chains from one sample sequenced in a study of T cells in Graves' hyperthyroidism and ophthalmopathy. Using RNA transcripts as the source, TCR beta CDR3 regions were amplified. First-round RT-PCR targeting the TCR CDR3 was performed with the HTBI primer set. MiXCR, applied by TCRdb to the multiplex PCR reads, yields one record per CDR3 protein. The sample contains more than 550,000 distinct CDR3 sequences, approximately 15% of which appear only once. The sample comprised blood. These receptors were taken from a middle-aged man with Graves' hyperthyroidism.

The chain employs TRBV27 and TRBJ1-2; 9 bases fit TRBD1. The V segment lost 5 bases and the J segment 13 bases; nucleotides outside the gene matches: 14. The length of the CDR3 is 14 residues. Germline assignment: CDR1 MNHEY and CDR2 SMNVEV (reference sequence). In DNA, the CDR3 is TGTGCCAGCAGTACTGCGAGGGACAGGGTTTTTTGCACCTTC. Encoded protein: CASSTARDRVFCTF.

CDR3 in amino acids: CASSPNPQSYGYTF. The CDR3 nucleotides are TGTGCCAGCTCACCAAATCCCCAGAGCTATGGCTACACCTTC. This chain connects TRBV18 to TRBJ1-2; D gene ambiguous. From germline, CDR1 is KGHSH and CDR2 LQKENI. The CDR3 is made up of 14 amino acids. The V and J ends lost 2 bases and 4 bases respectively, with 11 bases between them.

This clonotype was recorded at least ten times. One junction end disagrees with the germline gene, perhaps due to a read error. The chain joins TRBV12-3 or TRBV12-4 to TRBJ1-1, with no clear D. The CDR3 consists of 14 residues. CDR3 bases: TGTGCCAGCAGTTTATGGACGGGGAACACTGAAGCTTTCTTC. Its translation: CASSLWTGNTEAFF.

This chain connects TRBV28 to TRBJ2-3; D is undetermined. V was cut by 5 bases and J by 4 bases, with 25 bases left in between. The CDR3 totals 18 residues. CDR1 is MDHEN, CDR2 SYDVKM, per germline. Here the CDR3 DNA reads TGTGCCAGCAGTCTGAGATCAATTGAACGGCACCACGCAGATACGCAGTATTTT. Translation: CASSLRSIERHHADTQYF.

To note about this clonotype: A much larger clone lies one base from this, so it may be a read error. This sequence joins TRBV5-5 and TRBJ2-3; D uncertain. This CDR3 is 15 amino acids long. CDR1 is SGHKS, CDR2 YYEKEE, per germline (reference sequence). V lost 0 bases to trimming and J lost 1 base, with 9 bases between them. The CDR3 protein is CASSLEPPRTDTQYF. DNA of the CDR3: TGTGCCAGCAGCTTGGAGCCGCCTCGCACAGATACGCAGTATTTT.

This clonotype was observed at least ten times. The CDR3 is CASSLVGREKFEQFF. The CDR3 DNA reads as TGTGCCAGCAGCTTAGTTGGGCGGGAGAAGTTTGAGCAGTTCTTC. V is TRBV11-2 and J is TRBJ2-1, with 7 nucleotides matching TRBD2. CDR3 size: 15 residues. Germline-derived CDR1 and CDR2 are SGHAT and FQNNGV. With 1 base clipped from V and 9 bases from J, the junction kept 9 bases outside the gene matches.

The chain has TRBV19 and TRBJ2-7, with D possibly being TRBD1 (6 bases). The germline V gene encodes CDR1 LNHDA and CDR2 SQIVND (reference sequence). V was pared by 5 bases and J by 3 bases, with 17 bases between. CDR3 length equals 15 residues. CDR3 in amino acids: CASSETRDTFYEQYF. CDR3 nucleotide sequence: TGTGCCAGTAGTGAGACCCGGGACACTTTCTACGAGCAGTACTTC.

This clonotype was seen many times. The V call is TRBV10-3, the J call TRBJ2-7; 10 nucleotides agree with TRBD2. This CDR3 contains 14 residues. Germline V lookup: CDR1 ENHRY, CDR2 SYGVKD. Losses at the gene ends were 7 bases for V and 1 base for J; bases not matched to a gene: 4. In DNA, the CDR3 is TGTGCCATCAAGCTAGCGGGAGAATCCTACGAGCAGTACTTC. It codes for CAIKLAGESYEQYF.

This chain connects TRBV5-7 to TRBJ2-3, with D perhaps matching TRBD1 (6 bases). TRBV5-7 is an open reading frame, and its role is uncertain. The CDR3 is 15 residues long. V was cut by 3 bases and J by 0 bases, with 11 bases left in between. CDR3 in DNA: TGTGCCAGCAGCTATGACAGGAGGAGCACAGATACGCAGTATTTT. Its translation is CASSYDRRSTDTQYF.

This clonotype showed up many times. CDR3 region: CASGPGQGLGETQYF. The CDR3 region has the DNA TGTGCTAGTGGTCCAGGACAGGGTCTTGGGGAGACCCAGTACTTC. The chain is built from TRBV12-5 and TRBJ2-5, with 8 positions matching TRBD1. CDR3 size: 15 residues. The V and J ends lost 5 bases and 5 bases, in that order; junction bases with no gene match: 10. CDR1 is LGHNT and CDR2 is FRNRAP in the germline V gene.

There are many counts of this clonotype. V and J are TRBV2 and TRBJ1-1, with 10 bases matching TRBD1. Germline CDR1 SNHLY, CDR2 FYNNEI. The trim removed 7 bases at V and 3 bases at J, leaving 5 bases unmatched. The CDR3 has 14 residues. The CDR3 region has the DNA TGTGCCAGCACCTCCGGACAGGGGGACACTGAAGCTTTCTTT. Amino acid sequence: CASTSGQGDTEAFF.

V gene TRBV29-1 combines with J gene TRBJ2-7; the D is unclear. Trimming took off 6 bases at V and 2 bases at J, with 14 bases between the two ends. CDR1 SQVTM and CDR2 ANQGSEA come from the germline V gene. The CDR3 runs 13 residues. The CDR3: CSVITRLTYEQYF. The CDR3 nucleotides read TGCAGCGTCATAACCAGGTTGACCTACGAGCAGTACTTC.

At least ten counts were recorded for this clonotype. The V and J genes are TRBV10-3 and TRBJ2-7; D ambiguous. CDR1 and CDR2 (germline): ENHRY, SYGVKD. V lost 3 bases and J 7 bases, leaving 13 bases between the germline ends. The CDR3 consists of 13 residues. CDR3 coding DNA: TGTGCCATCAGTGACCCACAAGTTGAGGAGCAGTACTTC. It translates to CAISDPQVEEQYF.

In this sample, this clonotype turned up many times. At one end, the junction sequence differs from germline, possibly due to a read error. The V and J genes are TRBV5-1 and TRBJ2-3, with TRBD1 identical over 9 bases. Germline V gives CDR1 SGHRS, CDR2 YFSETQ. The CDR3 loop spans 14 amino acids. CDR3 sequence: CASSTGQGTDTQYF. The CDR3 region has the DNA TGTGCCAGCAGCACGGGACAGGGTACAGATACGCAGTATTTT. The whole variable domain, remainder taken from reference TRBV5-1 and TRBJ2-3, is KAGVTQTPRYLIKTRGQQVTLSCSPISGHRSVSWYQQTPGQGLQFLFEYFSETQRNKGNFPGRFSGRQFSNSRSEMNVSTLELGDSALYLCASSTGQGTDTQYFGPGTRLTVL.

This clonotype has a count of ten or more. The CDR3 is CSVPDRGEGYTF. As DNA, the CDR3 is TGCAGCGTACCAGACAGGGGAGAAGGCTACACCTTC. V and J are TRBV29-1 and TRBJ1-2; 8 nucleotides match TRBD1. Germline CDR1 reads SQVTM; CDR2 reads ANQGSEA. There are 12 residues in the CDR3. V lost 6 bases, J lost 8 bases, and 8 bases stayed unmatched.

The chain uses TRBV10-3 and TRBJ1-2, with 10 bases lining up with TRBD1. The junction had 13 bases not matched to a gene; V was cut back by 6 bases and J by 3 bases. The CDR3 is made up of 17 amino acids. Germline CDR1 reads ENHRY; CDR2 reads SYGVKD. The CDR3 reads CAIRLNVRTGGYYGYTF. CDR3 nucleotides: TGTGCCATCAGATTGAATGTCCGGACAGGGGGTTACTATGGCTACACCTTC.

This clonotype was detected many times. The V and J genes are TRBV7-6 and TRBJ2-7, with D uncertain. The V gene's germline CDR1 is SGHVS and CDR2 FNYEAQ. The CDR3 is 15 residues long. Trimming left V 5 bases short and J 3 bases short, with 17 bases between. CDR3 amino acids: CASSPNSRPLYEQYF. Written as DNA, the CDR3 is TGTGCCAGCAGCCCAAATAGCCGGCCCCTCTACGAGCAGTACTTC.

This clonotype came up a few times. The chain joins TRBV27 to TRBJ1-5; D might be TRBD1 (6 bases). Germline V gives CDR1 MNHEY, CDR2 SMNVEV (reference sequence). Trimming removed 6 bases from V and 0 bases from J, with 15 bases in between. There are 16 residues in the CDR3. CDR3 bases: TGTGCCAGCAGCGACTCGGGGGCAGGTAGCAATCAGCCCCAGCATTTT. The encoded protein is CASSDSGAGSNQPQHF.

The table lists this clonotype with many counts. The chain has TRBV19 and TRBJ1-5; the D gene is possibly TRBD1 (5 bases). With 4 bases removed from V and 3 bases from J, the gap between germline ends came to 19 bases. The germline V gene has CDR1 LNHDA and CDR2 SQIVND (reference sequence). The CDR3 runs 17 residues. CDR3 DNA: TGTGCCAGTAGTAAATGGCAGGGAGGTTCGAACAATCAGCCCCAGCATTTT. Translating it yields CASSKWQGGSNNQPQHF.

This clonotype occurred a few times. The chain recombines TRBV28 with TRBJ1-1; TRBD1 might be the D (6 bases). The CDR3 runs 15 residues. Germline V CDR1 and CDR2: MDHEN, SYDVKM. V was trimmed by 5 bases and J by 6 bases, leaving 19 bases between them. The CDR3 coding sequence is TGTGCCAGCAGTCTAGGGGGAGGGGAGTTCGCTGAAGCTTTCTTT. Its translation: CASSLGGGEFAEAFF.

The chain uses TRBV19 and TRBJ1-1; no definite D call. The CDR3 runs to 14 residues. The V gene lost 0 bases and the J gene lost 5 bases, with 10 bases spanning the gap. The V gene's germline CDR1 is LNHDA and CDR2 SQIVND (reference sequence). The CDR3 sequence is CASSIEARTTEAFF. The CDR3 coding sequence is TGTGCCAGTAGTATAGAGGCAAGAACTACTGAAGCTTTCTTT. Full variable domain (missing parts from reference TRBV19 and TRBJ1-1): DGGITQSPKYLFRKEGQNVTLSCEQNLNHDAMYWYRQDPGQGLRLIYYSQIVNDFQKGDIAEGYSVSREKKESFPLTVTSAQKNPTAFYLCASSIEARTTEAFFGQGTRLTVV.

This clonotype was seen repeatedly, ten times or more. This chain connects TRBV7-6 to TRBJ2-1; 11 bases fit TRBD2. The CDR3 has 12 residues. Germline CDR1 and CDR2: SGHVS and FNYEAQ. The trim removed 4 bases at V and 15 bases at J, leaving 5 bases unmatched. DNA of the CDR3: TGTGCCAGCAGCTCTAGCGGGAGGTATCCGTTCTTC. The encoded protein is CASSSSGRYPFF.

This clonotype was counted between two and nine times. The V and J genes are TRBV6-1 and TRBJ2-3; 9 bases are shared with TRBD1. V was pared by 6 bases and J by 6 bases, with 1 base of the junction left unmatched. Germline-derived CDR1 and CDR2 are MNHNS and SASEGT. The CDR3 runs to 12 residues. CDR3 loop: CASRGTGDTQYF. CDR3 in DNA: TGTGCCAGCAGGGGGACAGGGGATACGCAGTATTTT.

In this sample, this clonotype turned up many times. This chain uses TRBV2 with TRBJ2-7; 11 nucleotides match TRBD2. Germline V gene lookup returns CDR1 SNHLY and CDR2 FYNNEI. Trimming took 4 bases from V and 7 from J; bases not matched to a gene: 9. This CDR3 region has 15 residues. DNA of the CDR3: TGTGCCAGCAGTGTAGAGGTAGCGGGAGGGCCTGAGCAGTACTTC. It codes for CASSVEVAGGPEQYF. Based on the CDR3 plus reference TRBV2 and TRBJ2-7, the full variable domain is EPEVTQTPSHQVTQMGQEVILRCVPISNHLYFYWYRQILGQKVEFLVSFYNNEISEKSEIFDDQFSVERPDGSNFTLKIRSTKLEDSAMYFCASSVEVAGGPEQYFGPGTRLTVT.

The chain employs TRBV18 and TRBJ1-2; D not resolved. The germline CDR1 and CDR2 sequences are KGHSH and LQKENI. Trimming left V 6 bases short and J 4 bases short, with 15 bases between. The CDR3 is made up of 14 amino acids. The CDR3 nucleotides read TGTGCCAGCTCGCAAAAGCAGGCACCCTATGGCTACACCTTC. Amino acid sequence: CASSQKQAPYGYTF.

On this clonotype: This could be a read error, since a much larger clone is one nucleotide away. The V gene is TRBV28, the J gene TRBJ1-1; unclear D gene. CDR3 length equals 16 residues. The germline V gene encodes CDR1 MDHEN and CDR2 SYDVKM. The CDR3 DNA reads TGTGCCAGCATTTTAATTAGCGAACTTATGAACACTGAAGCTTTCTTT. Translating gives CASILISELMNTEAFF.